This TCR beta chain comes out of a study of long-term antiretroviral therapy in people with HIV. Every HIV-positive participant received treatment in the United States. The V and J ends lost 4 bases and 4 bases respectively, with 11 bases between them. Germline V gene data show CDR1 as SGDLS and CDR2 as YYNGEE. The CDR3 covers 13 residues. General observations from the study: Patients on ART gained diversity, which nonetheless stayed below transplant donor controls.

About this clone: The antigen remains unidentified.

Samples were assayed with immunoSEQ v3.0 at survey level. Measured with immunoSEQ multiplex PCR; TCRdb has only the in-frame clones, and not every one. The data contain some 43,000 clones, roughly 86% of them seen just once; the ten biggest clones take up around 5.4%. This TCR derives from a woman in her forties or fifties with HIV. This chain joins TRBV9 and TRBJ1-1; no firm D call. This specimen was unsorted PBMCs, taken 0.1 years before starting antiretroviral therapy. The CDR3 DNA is TGTGCCAGCAGCCCATTAATGGCCACTGAAGCTTTCTTT. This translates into CASSPLMATEAFF.